These 14 T cell receptor beta chains were sequenced from one sample in a study of cytotoxic CD8 clonotypes in ibrutinib-treated CLL. Sequencing used immunoSEQ multiplex PCR; TCRdb keeps in-frame clones, though not all of them. The sample records some 150,000 clones, roughly 80% being singletons. The sample in question was PBMCs, obtained after 12 months of ibrutinib treatment. The receptors originated from a human donor with chronic lymphocytic leukemia.

A word on this clone: The germline gene is not matched at one end of the junction; a read error may be the cause. The genes are TRBV7-7 and TRBJ2-5; TRBD1 aligns across 7 bases. The germline CDR1 and CDR2 sequences are SSHAT and FNYEAQ (reference sequence). The CDR3 has 17 amino acids. In DNA, the CDR3 is TGTGCTAGCAGCCTAGGCAGGGGGAGATGGGGTGGAGAGACCCAGTACTTC. Amino acid sequence: CASSLGRGRWGGETQYF. Supplemented by reference TRBV7-7 and TRBJ2-5, the full variable domain reads GAGVSQSPRYKVTKRGQDVTLRCDPISSHATLYWYQQALGQGPEFLTYFNYEAQPDKSGLPSDRFSAERPEGSISTLTIQRTEQRDSAMYRCASSLGRGRWGGETQYFGPGTRLLVL.

The chain links TRBV5-1 to TRBJ2-1, with 7 bases lining up with TRBD2. Germline CDR1 SGHRS, CDR2 YFSETQ. V was clipped by 4 bases and J by 6 bases; unmatched bases: 10. CDR3 size: 15 residues. CDR3 bases: TGCGCCAGCAGCGATCCCCCGGGGGGAGTCAATGAGCAGTTCTTC. This gives the protein CASSDPPGGVNEQFF.

The chain joins TRBV6-5 to TRBJ1-1; D unresolved. The ends were cut back, 4 bases at V and 4 bases at J, with 16 bases in the middle. CDR1 MNHEY and CDR2 SVGAGI come from the germline V gene. This CDR3 spans 15 amino acids. This CDR3 reads CASSSIGPVGTEAFF. In DNA, the CDR3 is TGTGCCAGCAGTTCCATCGGACCAGTCGGCACTGAAGCTTTCTTT.

The chain employs TRBV6-5 and TRBJ2-7; D may be TRBD1 (5 bases). Germline values: CDR1 MNHEY, CDR2 SVGAGI. Deletions cut 6 bases from V and 2 bases from J, with 14 bases between. This CDR3 is 14 amino acids long. DNA of the CDR3: TGTGCCAGCAGGGACAAGACATTCCCCTACGAGCAGTACTTC. Translated: CASRDKTFPYEQYF.

This clone has a single count. V usage is TRBV9 and J usage is TRBJ2-5, with D possibly being TRBD2 (5 bases). Trimming stripped 7 bases from V and 1 base from J, with 17 bases between. The germline CDR1 and CDR2 sequences are SGDLS and YYNGEE. The CDR3 sequence is 15 residues long. CDR3 sequence (DNA): TGTGCCAGCCCCGACGACCGGCGGGTCCAAGAGACCCAGTACTTC. As protein: CASPDDRRVQETQYF.

The chain links TRBV5-1 to TRBJ1-1; 10 bases are a match to TRBD1. The V gene's germline CDR1 is SGHRS and CDR2 YFSETQ. V dropped 5 bases and J dropped 5; count of bases not matched to a gene: 6. The CDR3 is 14 amino acids. CDR3: CASRYGQGGTEAFF. The DNA of the CDR3 is TGCGCCAGCAGATACGGACAGGGGGGAACTGAAGCTTTCTTT.

The chain carries TRBV27 and TRBJ2-3, with 7 positions matching TRBD2. V trimming: 6 bases; J trimming: 2 bases; junction bases outside the gene matches: 17. Germline CDR1 and CDR2: MNHEY and SMNVEV (reference sequence). The CDR3 consists of 18 residues. For the CDR3, the DNA is TGTGCCAGCAGCCCCCAGGGTGTCCTAGCGGAACCCACAGATACGCAGTATTTT. This translates into CASSPQGVLAEPTDTQYF.

This clone has just a few counts. The V and J genes are TRBV7-2 and TRBJ1-5, with D uncertain. The CDR3 loop spans 14 amino acids. Looked up from germline, CDR1 is SGHTA and CDR2 is FQGNSA. V was clipped by 5 bases and J by 2 bases, with 10 bases between them. The CDR3 DNA reads as TGTGCCAGCAGCCCCGCTTTGGGCAATCAGCCCCAGCATTTT. Its translation is CASSPALGNQPQHF.

On this clone: An end of the junction differs from the germline gene, which may be a read error. The genes are TRBV11-2 and TRBJ2-1; TRBD2 might be the D (6 bases). Germline assignment: CDR1 SGHAT and CDR2 FQNNGV. CDR3 length: 15 amino acids. CDR3 protein: CVSSSISGPYNEQFF. In DNA, the CDR3 is TGTGTCAGCAGCAGTATTAGCGGACCCTACAATGAGCAGTTCTTC. The full variable domain, its missing parts supplied by reference TRBV11-2 and TRBJ2-1, is EAGVAQSPRYKIIEKRQSVAFWCNPISGHATLYWYQQILGQGPKLLIQFQNNGVVDDSQLPKDRFSAERLKGVDSTLKIQPAKLEDSAVYLCVSSSISGPYNEQFFGPGTRLTVL.

This chain connects TRBV28 to TRBJ1-2; TRBD1 might be the D (6 bases). The CDR3 has 14 amino acids. CDR1 and CDR2 (germline): MDHEN, SYDVKM. Deletions cut 6 bases from V and 5 bases from J, with 16 bases between. The CDR3 DNA reads TGTGCCAGCAGCCTCTACCAGGGGCGTTATGGCTACACCTTC. Residues: CASSLYQGRYGYTF.

V gene TRBV7-3 combines with J gene TRBJ2-1; tentatively, D is TRBD2 (5 bases). The CDR3 consists of 15 residues. Germline assignment: CDR1 SGHTA and CDR2 FQGTGA. Trimming removed 3 bases at V and 0 bases at J, with 9 bases between. The CDR3 here is CASSFTADSYNEQFF. CDR3 in DNA: TGTGCCAGCAGCTTTACAGCGGACTCCTACAATGAGCAGTTCTTC.

The chain joins TRBV2 to TRBJ2-3, with TRBD2 identical over 13 bases. The V and J ends lost 10 bases and 0 bases, in that order; junction bases with no gene match: 4. Germline CDR1 reads SNHLY; CDR2 reads FYNNEI. The CDR3 covers 15 residues. The CDR3 DNA follows: TGTGCCACTCCGGGACTAGCGGGGAGCACAGATACGCAGTATTTT. Encoded protein: CATPGLAGSTDTQYF.

The gene calls are TRBV30 and TRBJ2-5; unclear D gene. Matching the DNA end better, TRBJ2-7 makes the J call doubtful. In germline, CDR1 is GTSNPN, CDR2 SVGIG (reference sequence). The length of the CDR3 is 11 residues. The CDR3 nucleotides read TGTGCCTGGACTAGTTCCTACGAGCAGTACTTC. Translating gives CAWTSSYEQYF.

The chain has TRBV5-6 and TRBJ2-5; no firm D call. The CDR3 sequence is 14 residues long. Trimming shortened V by 4 bases and J by 1 base, and 11 bases separated the two germline ends. Germline CDR1 is SGHDT and CDR2 is YYEEEE. The CDR3 DNA reads as TGTGCCAGCAGCCGGTCCACCATCCAAGAGACCCAGTACTTC. It specifies CASSRSTIQETQYF.